This T cell receptor (beta chain) is from a study of cytotoxic CD8 clonotypes in ibrutinib-treated CLL (dated by TCRdb to the early 2020s). For context, the study as a whole: In this cohort, around 15 patients were treatment-naive and about ten were relapsed/refractory, while under 18 had unmutated IGHV. Responses were partial in roughly 24 patients and complete in 2; after median around 68 months follow-up, some 15 stayed in remission and some twelve progressed. Response samples were taken after a median of 12 months on treatment, ranging from about 6 to 40 months. Samples averaged approximately 260,000 productive templates and 90,000 to 95,000 productive rearrangements. Longitudinal samples were obtainable from about 30% of the roughly 86 participants in the trial. Cryopreserved peripheral blood mononuclear cells were collected at three points: before therapy, at response, and at either sustained remission or disease progression. Every remission and progressive disease sample was obtained while ibrutinib was still being received by the patients.

With regard to this clone: The antigen it binds to is not known. Nothing much larger sits one base from this clone, and base qualities are not available.

The CDR3 numbers 16 residues from cysteine through phenylalanine. The retained sequence is limited to the CDR3, 48 bases, with the frame set at the first base. CDR1 and CDR2 were assigned from the germline V gene (reference sequence) as MNHNY and SVGAGI. Clipping removes 4 bases from V and 7 bases from J, with 8 as the unmatched junction base count. Each clonotype received, on average, 10x coverage in deep resolution sequencing performed on a MiSeq, where the target depth lay between 1 in 1 million and 1 in 200,000 T cells. TCR beta libraries were generated with the immunoSEQ hsTCRB Kit. The authors processed their data as follows. Data were analyzed with ImmunoSEQ Data Assistant and ImmunoSEQ Analyzer, with V, D and J genes assigned per IMGT definitions. Clonality was computed as one minus normalized Shannon entropy of productive rearrangement frequencies, ranging from 0 to 1. Public clonotype analysis was restricted to overrepresented clonotypes comprising at least 0.05% of each patient's repertoire. Some twelve age-matched healthy donor repertoires from immuneACCESS were used as controls for clonality. As stored in TCRdb, this immuneACCESS dataset retains in-frame rearrangements with V and J assigned. A fraction of the clones does not appear; measured against another copy, unresolved V genes explain less than half of the discrepancy, and the remainder lacks a known reason. The V and J calls and clone size are taken from that table; D and trimming were inferred from the DNA. This sample has approximately 100,000 clones in its table, and roughly 57% of those were observed once. The ten top clones hold about 40% of the sample.

Overall study outcomes, separate from this receptor: Public clonotypes were rare and either shrank or stayed stable during treatment, and the rise in clonality at ibrutinib response reflected expansion of private clonotypes. Clonality rose at ibrutinib response, remained stable during sustained remission, and dropped back toward baseline at progression. Baseline clonality was found to be higher than that of age-matched healthy donors and was strongly correlated with circulating CD8+ T-cell counts. Sustained-remission and progressing patients did not have matched sampling times, and lymph node repertoires were not examined.

The time point label of this sample denotes: less than 30 months on ibrutinib. For TCR beta library preparation, roughly 2 micrograms of genomic DNA was extracted from cryopreserved PBMCs. Longitudinal blood samples from CLL patients receiving ibrutinib monotherapy were subjected to high-throughput TCR beta sequencing. The patients were enrolled in a single-center, open-label phase 2 trial of ibrutinib monotherapy. The starting material was PBMCs, obtained after 24 months of ibrutinib treatment. The receptor's source is a human donor with chronic lymphocytic leukemia. Here the chain combines TRBV6-6 and TRBJ2-7, with 15 bases in between that match TRBD2. In nucleotide form, the sequence is TGTGCCAGCAGTTGGACTAGCGGGGGGGCAACAGGGGAGCAGTACTTC. This is translated as CASSWTSGGATGEQYF.